These T cell receptor beta chains were read from a single sample in a study of T cells in Graves' hyperthyroidism and ophthalmopathy. TCRdb re-called the multiplex PCR reads through MiXCR, storing one row per CDR3 protein. The data show 640,000 or so distinct CDR3 sequences, over 12% seen once. Sequenced: blood. These receptors came from a woman aged 18-30 years with Graves' ophthalmopathy. The CDR3 runs from the conserved cysteine through the conserved F or W. Fields, in order: V gene, D gene, clone size, J gene, CDR3 protein, CDR3 DNA. The D gene is left open where the match is weak. Rows may omit the clone size; those that give it use once, few, many or a size class.

V: TRBV28; D: TRBD2; size: few; J: TRBJ2-3; CDR3: CASSSPGLAATTDTQYF; DNA: TGTGCCAGCAGTTCCCCGGGACTAGCGGCTACAACAGATACGCAGTATTTT
V: TRBV11-2; D: .; size: once; J: TRBJ2-7; CDR3: CASSLARDNLFPYEQYF; DNA: TGTGCCAGCAGCTTAGCCCGGGACAACCTCTTCCCCTACGAGCAGTACTTC
V: TRBV30; D: .; size: many; J: TRBJ1-1; CDR3: CASAGQNTEAFF; DNA: TGTGCCTCGGCGGGACAGAACACTGAAGCTTTCTTT
V: TRBV20-1; D: TRBD1; size: few; J: TRBJ1-5; CDR3: CSASRDRNQPQHF; DNA: TGCAGTGCTAGCCGGGACAGAAATCAGCCCCAGCATTTT
V: TRBV12-3/TRBV12-4; D: TRBD2; size: many; J: TRBJ2-1; CDR3: CASSPFSGSSHEQFF; DNA: TGTGCCAGCAGCCCCTTCAGCGGGAGTTCCCATGAGCAGTTCTTC
V: TRBV9; D: TRBD1; size: .; J: TRBJ2-7; CDR3: CASSVVGTGDEQYF; DNA: TGTGCCAGCAGCGTAGTAGGGACAGGGGATGAGCAGTACTTC
V: TRBV7-2; D: .; size: many; J: TRBJ2-7; CDR3: CASSTLVAYEQYF; DNA: TGTGCCAGCAGCACCTTGGTGGCCTACGAGCAGTACTTC
V: TRBV28; D: TRBD2; size: .; J: TRBJ2-5; CDR3: CATSGLAGGTQETQYF; DNA: TGTGCCACCTCGGGACTAGCGGGAGGTACCCAAGAGACCCAGTACTTC
V: TRBV7-9; D: TRBD2; size: .; J: TRBJ2-3; CDR3: CASSLTSTSGWVTDTQYF; DNA: TGTGCCAGCAGCTTAACGTCGACTAGCGGGTGGGTAACAGATACGCAGTATTTT
V: TRBV10-3; D: .; size: .; J: TRBJ1-2; CDR3: CAISERVRFRGLYGYTF; DNA: TGTGCCATCAGTGAACGTGTGAGGTTTCGGGGCCTCTATGGCTACACCTTC
V: TRBV11-2; D: .; size: many; J: TRBJ2-3; CDR3: CASSLLGATDTQYF; DNA: TGTGCCAGCAGCTTACTAGGGGCCACAGATACGCAGTATTTT
V: TRBV27; D: .; size: many; J: TRBJ2-7; CDR3: CASSSRDGPYEQYF; DNA: TGTGCCAGCAGTTCCCGGGACGGACCCTACGAGCAGTACTTC
V: TRBV28; D: TRBD1; size: many; J: TRBJ2-2; CDR3: CASSLWTGANTGELFF; DNA: TGTGCCAGCAGTTTGTGGACAGGGGCGAACACCGGGGAGCTGTTTTTT
V: TRBV5-6; D: TRBD2; size: many; J: TRBJ2-3; CDR3: CASSPWTSGYTDTQYF; DNA: TGTGCCAGCAGCCCCTGGACTAGCGGGTACACAGATACGCAGTATTTT
V: TRBV2; D: TRBD1; size: many; J: TRBJ2-1; CDR3: CASRAGTGGYNEQFF; DNA: TGTGCCAGCAGAGCCGGGACAGGGGGGTACAATGAGCAGTTCTTC
V: TRBV28; D: TRBD2; size: many; J: TRBJ2-3; CDR3: CASSCAGTSGRALTDTQYF; DNA: TGTGCCAGCAGTTGTGCCGGGACTAGCGGGAGGGCCCTCACAGATACGCAGTATTTT
V: TRBV19; D: .; size: .; J: TRBJ1-4; CDR3: CASSRITLSEKLFF; DNA: TGTGCCAGTAGTAGGATCACCCTAAGTGAAAAACTGTTTTTT
V: TRBV11-3; D: TRBD2; size: many; J: TRBJ2-7; CDR3: CASSFGTSSYEQYF; DNA: TGTGCCAGCAGCTTCGGGACTAGCTCCTACGAGCAGTACTTC
V: TRBV7-9; D: .; size: many; J: TRBJ2-2; CDR3: CASSSRGSANTGELFF; DNA: TGTGCCAGCAGCTCCCGAGGTAGCGCGAACACCGGGGAGCTGTTTTTT
V: TRBV5-4; D: .; size: .; J: TRBJ2-7; CDR3: CASSFQQGGIYEQYF; DNA: TGTGCCAGCAGCTTCCAACAGGGGGGGATTTACGAGCAGTACTTC
V: TRBV30; D: .; size: many; J: TRBJ2-7; CDR3: CAWNEGVWIYEQYF; DNA: TGTGCCTGGAACGAGGGGGTGTGGATTTACGAGCAGTACTTC
V: TRBV28; D: .; size: many; J: TRBJ1-1; CDR3: CASSLGGMSAFF; DNA: TGTGCCAGCAGCTTGGGGGGTATGTCAGCTTTCTTT
V: TRBV3-1; D: .; size: .; J: TRBJ1-2; CDR3: CASSQTTYRVIYGYTF; DNA: TGTGCCAGCAGCCAGACGACCTACAGGGTTATTTATGGCTACACCTTC
V: TRBV2; D: TRBD2; size: many; J: TRBJ2-7; CDR3: CASSERRELVYEQYF; DNA: TGTGCCAGCAGTGAACGGCGGGAGCTGGTCTACGAGCAGTACTTC
V: TRBV29-1; D: .; size: many; J: TRBJ2-7; CDR3: CSVSLTASYEQYF; DNA: TGCAGCGTATCTCTCACGGCATCCTACGAGCAGTACTTC
V: TRBV4-3; D: .; size: .; J: TRBJ2-1; CDR3: CASSQEGWGTNEQFF; DNA: TGCGCCAGCAGCCAAGAGGGATGGGGAACCAATGAGCAGTTCTTC
V: TRBV7-3; D: .; size: few; J: TRBJ2-1; CDR3: CASSLSINNEQFF; DNA: TGTGCCAGCAGCTTATCCATAAACAATGAGCAGTTCTTC
V: TRBV28; D: TRBD1; size: many; J: TRBJ2-3; CDR3: CASSLVGQGTNTQYF; DNA: TGTGCCAGCAGTTTAGTGGGACAGGGGACGAATACGCAGTATTTT
V: TRBV28; D: .; size: many; J: TRBJ2-3; CDR3: CASSFLGEATDTQYF; DNA: TGTGCCAGCAGTTTTCTGGGGGAGGCCACAGATACGCAGTATTTT
V: TRBV6-6; D: TRBD1; size: few; J: TRBJ1-2; CDR3: CASSYSTQGNYGYTF; DNA: TGTGCCAGCAGTTACTCTACACAGGGGAACTATGGCTACACCTTC
V: TRBV6-1; D: TRBD2; size: .; J: TRBJ2-3; CDR3: CACRPPLAGEVDTQYF; DNA: TGTGCCTGCAGACCCCCTTTAGCGGGAGAGGTAGATACGCAGTATTTT
V: TRBV28; D: .; size: many; J: TRBJ1-4; CDR3: CASSPYIASEKLFF; DNA: TGTGCCAGCAGTCCCTACATTGCGAGTGAAAAACTGTTTTTT
V: TRBV20-1; D: TRBD2; size: many; J: TRBJ2-1; CDR3: CSAPSGSGDEQFF; DNA: TGCAGTGCCCCTAGCGGGAGTGGGGATGAGCAGTTCTTC
V: TRBV20-1; D: .; size: many; J: TRBJ1-5; CDR3: CSASTENQPQHF; DNA: TGCAGTGCGTCAACAGAAAATCAGCCCCAGCATTTT
V: TRBV7-3; D: TRBD2; size: many; J: TRBJ2-3; CDR3: CASSLTSGRAWDTQYF; DNA: TGTGCCAGCAGCCTGACTAGCGGGAGGGCCTGGGATACGCAGTATTTT